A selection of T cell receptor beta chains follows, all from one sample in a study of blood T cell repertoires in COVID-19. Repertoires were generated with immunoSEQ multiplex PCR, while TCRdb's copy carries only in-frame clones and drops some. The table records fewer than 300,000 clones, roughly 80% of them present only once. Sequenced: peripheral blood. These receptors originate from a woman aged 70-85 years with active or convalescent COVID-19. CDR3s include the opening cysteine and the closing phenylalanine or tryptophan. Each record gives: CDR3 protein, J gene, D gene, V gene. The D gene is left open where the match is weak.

CASSFQRAGGPRSYEQYF | TRBJ2-7 | TRBD2 | TRBV7-9
CAWTGQGGNQPQHF | TRBJ1-5 | TRBD1 | TRBV30
CASSLAGRADTQYF | TRBJ2-3 | TRBD2 | TRBV7-3
CASSLAGAGNTIYF | TRBJ1-3 | NA | TRBV5-4
CASSHGPFAREKHYEQYF | TRBJ2-7 | TRBD2 | TRBV3-1/TRBV3-2
CASSFGQRDEKLFF | TRBJ1-4 | NA | TRBV5-1
CASSDNRAGPYQPQHF | TRBJ1-5 | NA | TRBV2
CASSRTGLYSYEQYF | TRBJ2-7 | TRBD1 | TRBV27
CASRAPGGGEQYF | TRBJ2-7 | TRBD1 | TRBV11-2
CATSTGLSSYNEQFF | TRBJ2-1 | NA | TRBV15